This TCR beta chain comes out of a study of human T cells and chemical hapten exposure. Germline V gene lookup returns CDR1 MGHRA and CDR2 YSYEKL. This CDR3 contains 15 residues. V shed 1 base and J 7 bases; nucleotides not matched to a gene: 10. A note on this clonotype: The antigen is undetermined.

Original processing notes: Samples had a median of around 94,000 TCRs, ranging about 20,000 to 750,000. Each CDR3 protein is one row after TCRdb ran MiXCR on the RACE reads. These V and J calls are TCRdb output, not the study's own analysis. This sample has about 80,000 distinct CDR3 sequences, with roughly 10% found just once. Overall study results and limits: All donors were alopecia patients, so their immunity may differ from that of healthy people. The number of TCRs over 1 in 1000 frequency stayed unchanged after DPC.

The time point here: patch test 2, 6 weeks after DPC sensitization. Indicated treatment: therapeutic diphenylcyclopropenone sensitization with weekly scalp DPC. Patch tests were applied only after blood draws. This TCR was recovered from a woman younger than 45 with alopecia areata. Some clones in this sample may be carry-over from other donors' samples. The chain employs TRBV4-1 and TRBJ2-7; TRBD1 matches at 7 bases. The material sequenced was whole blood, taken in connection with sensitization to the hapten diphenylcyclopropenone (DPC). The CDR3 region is CASSQATGEIGEQYF. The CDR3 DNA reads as TGCGCCAGCAGCCAAGCTACAGGGGAAATTGGGGAGCAGTACTTC.